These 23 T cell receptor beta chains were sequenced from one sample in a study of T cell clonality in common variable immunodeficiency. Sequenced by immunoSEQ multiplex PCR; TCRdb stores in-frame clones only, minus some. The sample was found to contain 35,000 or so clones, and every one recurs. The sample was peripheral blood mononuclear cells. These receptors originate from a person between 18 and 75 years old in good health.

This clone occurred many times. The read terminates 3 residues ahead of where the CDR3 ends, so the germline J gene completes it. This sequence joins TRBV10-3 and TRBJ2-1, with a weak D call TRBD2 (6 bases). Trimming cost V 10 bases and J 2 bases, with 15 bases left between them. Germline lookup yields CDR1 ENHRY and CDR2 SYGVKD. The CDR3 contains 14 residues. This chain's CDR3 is CATTGGSTYNEQFF. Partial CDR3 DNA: TGTGCCACCACTGGGGGGAGTACCTACAATGAG.

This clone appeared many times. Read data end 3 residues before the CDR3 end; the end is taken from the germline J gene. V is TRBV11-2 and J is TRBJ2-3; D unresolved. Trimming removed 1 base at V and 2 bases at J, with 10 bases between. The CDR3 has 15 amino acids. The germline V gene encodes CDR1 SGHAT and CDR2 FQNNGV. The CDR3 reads CASSLVPRFTDTQYF. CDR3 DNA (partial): TGTGCCAGCAGCTTAGTCCCGCGATTCACAGATACG.

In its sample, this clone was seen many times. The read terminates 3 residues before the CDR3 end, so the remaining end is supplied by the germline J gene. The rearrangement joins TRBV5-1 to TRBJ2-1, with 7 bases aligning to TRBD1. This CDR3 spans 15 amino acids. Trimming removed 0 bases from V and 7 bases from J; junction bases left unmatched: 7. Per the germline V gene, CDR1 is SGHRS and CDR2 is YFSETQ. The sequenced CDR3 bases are TGCGCCAGCAGCTTGGGACAGGGTTTATCAAATGAG. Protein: CASSLGQGLSNE. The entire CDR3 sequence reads CASSLGQGLSNEQFF.

CDR3 sequence reads: CASSYRGNTEAFF. CDR3 DNA, as far as it was read: TGTGCCAGTAGCTACAGGGGGAACACTGAA. This rearrangement joins TRBV19 to TRBJ1-1; TRBD1 matches at 7 bases. Sequencing ends 3 residues short of the CDR3 end; the germline J gene provides the rest. CDR1 and CDR2 from the germline V gene are LNHDA and SQIVND (reference sequence). Trimming removed 6 bases from V and 1 base from J; junction bases left unmatched: 2. CDR3 length equals 13 residues.

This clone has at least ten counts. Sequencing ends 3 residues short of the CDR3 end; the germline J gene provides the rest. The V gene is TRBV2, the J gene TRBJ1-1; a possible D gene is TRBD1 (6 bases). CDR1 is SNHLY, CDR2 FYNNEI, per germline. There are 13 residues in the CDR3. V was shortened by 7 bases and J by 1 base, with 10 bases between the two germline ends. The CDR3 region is CASTLTGNTEAFF. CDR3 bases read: TGTGCCAGCACGTTGACAGGGAACACTGAA. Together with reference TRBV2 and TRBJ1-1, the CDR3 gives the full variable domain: EPEVTQTPSHQVTQMGQEVILRCVPISNHLYFYWYRQILGQKVEFLVSFYNNEISEKSEIFDDQFSVERPDGSNFTLKIRSTKLEDSAMYFCASTLTGNTEAFFGQGTRLTVV.

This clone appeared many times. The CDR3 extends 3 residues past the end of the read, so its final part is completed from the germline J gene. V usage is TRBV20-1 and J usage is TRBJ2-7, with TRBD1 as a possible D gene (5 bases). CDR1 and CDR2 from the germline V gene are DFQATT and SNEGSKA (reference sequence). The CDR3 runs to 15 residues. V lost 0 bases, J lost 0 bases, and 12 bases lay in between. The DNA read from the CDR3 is TGCAGTGCTAGAGATCCTAACAGGAACTCCTACGAG. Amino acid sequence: CSARDPNRNSYE. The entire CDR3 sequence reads CSARDPNRNSYEQYF.

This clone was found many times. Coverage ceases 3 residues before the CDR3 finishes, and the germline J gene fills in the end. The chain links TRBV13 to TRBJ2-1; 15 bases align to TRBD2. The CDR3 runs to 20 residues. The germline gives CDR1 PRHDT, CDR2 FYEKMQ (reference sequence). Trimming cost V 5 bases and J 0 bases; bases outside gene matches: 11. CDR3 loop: CASSTRTSGGASGSYNEQFF. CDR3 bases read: TGTGCCAGCAGCACCCGGACTAGCGGGGGGGCCTCGGGCTCCTACAATGAG.

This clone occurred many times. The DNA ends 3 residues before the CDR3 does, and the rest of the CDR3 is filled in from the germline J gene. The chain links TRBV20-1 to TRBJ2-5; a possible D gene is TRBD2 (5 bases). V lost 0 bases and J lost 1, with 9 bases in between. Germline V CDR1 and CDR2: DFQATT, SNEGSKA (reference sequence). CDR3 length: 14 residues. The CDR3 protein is CSARDQRGQETQYF. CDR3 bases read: TGCAGTGCTAGAGATCAACGGGGCCAAGAGACC.

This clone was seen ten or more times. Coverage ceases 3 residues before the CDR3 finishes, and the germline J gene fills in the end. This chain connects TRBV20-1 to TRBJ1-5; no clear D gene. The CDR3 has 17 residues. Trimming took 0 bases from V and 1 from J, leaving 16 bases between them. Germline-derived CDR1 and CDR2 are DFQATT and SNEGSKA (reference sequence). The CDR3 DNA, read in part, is TGCAGTGCTAGAGATCTCGGGAGCGGACTCAGCAATCAGCCC. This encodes CSARDLGSGLSNQP. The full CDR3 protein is CSARDLGSGLSNQPQHF.

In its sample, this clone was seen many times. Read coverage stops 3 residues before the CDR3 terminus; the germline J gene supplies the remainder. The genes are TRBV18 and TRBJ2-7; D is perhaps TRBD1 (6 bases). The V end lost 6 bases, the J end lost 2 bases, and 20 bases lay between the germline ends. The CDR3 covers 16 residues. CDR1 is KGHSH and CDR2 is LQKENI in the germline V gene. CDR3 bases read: TGTGCCAGCTCTCCGGTAGACAGGACCATAACCTACGAG. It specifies CASSPVDRTITYE. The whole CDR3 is CASSPVDRTITYEQYF.

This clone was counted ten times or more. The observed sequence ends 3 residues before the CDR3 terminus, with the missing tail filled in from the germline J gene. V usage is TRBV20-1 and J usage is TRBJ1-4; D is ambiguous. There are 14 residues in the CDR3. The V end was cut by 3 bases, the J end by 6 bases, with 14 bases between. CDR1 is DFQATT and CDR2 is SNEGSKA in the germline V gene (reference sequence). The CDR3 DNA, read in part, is TGCAGTGCTAGGGCCGGGCCGCGGGATGAAAAA. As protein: CSARAGPRDEK. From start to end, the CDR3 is CSARAGPRDEKLFF.

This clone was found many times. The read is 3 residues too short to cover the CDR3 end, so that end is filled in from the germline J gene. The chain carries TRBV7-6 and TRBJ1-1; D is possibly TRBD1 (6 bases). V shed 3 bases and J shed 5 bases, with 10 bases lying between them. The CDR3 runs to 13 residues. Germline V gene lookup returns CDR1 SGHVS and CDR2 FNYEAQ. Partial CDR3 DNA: TGTGCCAGCAGCTTTTCAGGGGTTACTGAA. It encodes CASSFSGVTE. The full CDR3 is CASSFSGVTEAFF. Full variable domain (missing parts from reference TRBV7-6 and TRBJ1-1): GAGVSQSPRYKVTKRGQDVALRCDPISGHVSLYWYRQALGQGPEFLTYFNYEAQQDKSGLPNDRFSAERPEGSISTLTIQRTEQRDSAMYRCASSFSGVTEAFFGQGTRLTVV.

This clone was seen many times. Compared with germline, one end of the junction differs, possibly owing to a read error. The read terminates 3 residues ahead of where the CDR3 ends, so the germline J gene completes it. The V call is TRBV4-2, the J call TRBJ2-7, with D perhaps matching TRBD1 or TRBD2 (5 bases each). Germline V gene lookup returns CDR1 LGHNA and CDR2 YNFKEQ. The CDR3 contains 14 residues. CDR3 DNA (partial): TGCGCCAGCAGCCAAGAGGGCAGGGTGGGCGAG. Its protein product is CASSQEGRVGE. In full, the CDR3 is CASSQEGRVGEQYF.

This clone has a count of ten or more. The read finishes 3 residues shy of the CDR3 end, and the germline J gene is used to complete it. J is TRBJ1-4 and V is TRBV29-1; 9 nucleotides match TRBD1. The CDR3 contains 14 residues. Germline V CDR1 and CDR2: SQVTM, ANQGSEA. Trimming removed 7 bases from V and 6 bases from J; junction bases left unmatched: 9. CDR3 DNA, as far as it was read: TGCAGCGGTATAACAGGGGGCGGTGATGAAAAA. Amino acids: CSGITGGGDEK. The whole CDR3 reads CSGITGGGDEKLFF. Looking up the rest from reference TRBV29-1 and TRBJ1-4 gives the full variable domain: SAVISQKPSRDICQRGTSLTIQCQVDSQVTMMFWYRQQPGQSLTLIATANQGSEATYESGFVIDKFPISRPNLTFSTLTVSNMSPEDSSIYLCSGITGGGDEKLFFGSGTQLSVL.

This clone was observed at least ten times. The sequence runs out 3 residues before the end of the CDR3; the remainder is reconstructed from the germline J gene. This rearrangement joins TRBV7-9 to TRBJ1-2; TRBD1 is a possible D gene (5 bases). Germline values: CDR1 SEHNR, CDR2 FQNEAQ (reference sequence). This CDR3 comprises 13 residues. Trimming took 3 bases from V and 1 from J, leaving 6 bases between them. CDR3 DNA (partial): TGTGCCAGCAGCTTCGGGGGTAACTATGGC. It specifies CASSFGGNYG. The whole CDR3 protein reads CASSFGGNYGYTF.

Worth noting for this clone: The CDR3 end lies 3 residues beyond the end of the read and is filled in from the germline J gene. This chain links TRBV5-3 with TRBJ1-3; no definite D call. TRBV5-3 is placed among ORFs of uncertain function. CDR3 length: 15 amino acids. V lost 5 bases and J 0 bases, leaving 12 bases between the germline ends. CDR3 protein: CARRGPPCSGNTIYF. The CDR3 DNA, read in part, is TGTGCCAGAAGGGGCCCACCATGCTCTGGAAACACC.

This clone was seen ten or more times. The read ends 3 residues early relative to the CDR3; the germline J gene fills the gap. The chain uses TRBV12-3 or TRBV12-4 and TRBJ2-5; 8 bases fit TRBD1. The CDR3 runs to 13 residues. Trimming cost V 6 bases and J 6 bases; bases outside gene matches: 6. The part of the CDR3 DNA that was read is TGTGCCAGCAGACGGACAGGGTTTCAGACC. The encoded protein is CASRRTGFQT. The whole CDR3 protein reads CASRRTGFQTQYF.

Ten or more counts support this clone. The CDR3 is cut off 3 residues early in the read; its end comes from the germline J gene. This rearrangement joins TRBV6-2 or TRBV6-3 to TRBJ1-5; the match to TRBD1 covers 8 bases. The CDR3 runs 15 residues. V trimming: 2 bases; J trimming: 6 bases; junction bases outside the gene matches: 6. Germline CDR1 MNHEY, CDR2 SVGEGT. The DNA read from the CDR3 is TGTGCCAGCAGTTACCCTACAGGGGGAGGTCAGCCC. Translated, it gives CASSYPTGGGQP. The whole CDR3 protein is CASSYPTGGGQPQHF.

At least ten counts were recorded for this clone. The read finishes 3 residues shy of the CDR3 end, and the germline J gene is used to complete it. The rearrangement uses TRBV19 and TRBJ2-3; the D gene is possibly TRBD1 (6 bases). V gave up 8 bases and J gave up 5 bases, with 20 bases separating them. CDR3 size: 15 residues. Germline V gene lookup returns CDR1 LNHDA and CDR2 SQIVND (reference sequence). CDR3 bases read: TGTGCCAGTGGACAAAGCGAGGGGGTGCGAGATACG. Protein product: CASGQSEGVRDT. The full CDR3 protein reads CASGQSEGVRDTQYF.

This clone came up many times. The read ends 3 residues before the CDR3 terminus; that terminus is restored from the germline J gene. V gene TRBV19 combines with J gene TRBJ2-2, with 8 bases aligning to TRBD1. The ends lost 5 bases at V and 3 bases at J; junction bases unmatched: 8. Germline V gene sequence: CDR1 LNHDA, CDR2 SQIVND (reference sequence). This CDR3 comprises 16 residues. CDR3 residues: CASSSYQGADTGELFF. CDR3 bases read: TGTGCCAGTAGTTCATACCAGGGGGCCGACACCGGGGAG.

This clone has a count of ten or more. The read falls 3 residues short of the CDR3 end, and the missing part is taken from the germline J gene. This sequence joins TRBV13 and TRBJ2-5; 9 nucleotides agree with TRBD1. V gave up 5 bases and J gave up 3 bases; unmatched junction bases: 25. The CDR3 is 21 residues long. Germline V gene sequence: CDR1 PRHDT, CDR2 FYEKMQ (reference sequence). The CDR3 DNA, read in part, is TGTGCCAGCAGCAGACGCGGGGAGTGGGGGCCGGGACAGGGATCCAAAGAGACC. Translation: CASSRRGEWGPGQGSKET. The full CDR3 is CASSRRGEWGPGQGSKETQYF.

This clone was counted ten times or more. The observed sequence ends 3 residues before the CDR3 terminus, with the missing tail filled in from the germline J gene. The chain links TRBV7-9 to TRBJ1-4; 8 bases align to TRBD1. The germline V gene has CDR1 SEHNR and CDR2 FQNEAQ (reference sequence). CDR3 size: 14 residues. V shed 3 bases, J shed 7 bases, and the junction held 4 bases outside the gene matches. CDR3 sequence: CASSFGQGVEKLFF. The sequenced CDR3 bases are TGTGCCAGCAGCTTCGGACAGGGAGTTGAAAAA.

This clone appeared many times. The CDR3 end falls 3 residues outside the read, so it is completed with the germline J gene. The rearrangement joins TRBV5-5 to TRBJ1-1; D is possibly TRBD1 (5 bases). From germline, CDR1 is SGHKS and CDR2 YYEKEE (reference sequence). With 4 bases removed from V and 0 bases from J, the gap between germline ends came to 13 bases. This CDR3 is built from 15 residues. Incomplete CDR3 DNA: TGTGCCAGCAGCCTGACACAGGTAATGAACACTGAA. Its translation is CASSLTQVMNTE. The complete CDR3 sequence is CASSLTQVMNTEAFF. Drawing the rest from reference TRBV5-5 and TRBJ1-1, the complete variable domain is DAGVTQSPTHLIKTRGQQVTLRCSPISGHKSVSWYQQVLGQGPQFIFQYYEKEERGRGNFPDRFSARQFPNYSSELNVNALLLGDSALYLCASSLTQVMNTEAFFGQGTRLTVV.